This T cell receptor (beta chain) was observed in a study of technical replicates of blood from a handful of donors. Generated by immunoSEQ multiplex PCR, the TCRdb table keeps only in-frame clones and is missing some. The table includes just over 80,000 clones, 90% to 95% detected once. V was pared by 3 bases and J by 4 bases, with 6 bases of the junction left unmatched. Germline lookup yields CDR1 MDHEN and CDR2 SYDVKM. The CDR3 length is 15 residues. The sequence derives from a human donor in good health. Sequencing input: T cells isolated from PBMCs. The chain carries TRBV28 and TRBJ2-7; TRBD1 matches 10 bases. The CDR3 sequence is CASSFPGQGRYEQYF. The DNA of the CDR3 is TGTGCCAGCAGTTTTCCGGGACAGGGGAGGTACGAGCAGTACTTC.